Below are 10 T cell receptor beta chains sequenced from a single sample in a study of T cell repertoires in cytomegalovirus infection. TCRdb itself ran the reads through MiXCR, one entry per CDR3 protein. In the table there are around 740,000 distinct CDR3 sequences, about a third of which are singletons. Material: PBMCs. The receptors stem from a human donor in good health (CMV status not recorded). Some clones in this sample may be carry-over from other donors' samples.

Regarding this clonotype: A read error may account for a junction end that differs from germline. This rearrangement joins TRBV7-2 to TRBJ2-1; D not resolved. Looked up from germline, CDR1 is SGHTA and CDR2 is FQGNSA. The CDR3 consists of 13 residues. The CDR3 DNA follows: TGTTCCAGCAGCCTAGGAGCCTACAATGAGAAGTTCTTC. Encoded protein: CSSSLGAYNEKFF.

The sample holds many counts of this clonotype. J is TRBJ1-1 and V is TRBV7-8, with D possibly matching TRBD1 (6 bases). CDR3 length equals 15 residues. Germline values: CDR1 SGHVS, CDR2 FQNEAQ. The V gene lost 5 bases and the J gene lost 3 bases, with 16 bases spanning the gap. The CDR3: CASSHFWEGDTEAFF. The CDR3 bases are TGTGCCAGCAGCCACTTTTGGGAGGGGGACACTGAAGCTTTCTTT.

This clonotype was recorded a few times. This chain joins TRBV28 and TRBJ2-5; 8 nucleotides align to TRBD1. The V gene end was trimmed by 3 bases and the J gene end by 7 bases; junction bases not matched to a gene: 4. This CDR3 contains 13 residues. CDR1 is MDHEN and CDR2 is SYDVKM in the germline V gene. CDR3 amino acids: CASSFPQGGTQYF. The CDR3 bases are TGTGCCAGCAGTTTTCCACAGGGGGGGACCCAGTACTTC. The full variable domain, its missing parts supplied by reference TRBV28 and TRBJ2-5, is DVKVTQSSRYLVKRTGEKVFLECVQDMDHENMFWYRQDPGLGLRLIYFSYDVKMKEKGDIPEGYSVSREKKERFSLILESASTNQTSMYLCASSFPQGGTQYFGPGTRLLVL.

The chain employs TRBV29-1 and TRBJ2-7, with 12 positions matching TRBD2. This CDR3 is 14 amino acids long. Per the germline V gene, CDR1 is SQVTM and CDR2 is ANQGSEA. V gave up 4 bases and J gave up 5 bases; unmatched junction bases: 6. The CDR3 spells CSVVVTSGGHEQYF. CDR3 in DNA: TGCAGCGTTGTAGTGACTAGCGGGGGCCACGAGCAGTACTTC.

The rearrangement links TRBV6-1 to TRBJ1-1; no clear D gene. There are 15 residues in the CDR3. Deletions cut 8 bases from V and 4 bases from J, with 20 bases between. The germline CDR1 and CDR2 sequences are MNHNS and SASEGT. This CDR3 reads CASYEEPAGVTEAFF. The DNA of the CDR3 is TGTGCCAGCTACGAGGAACCAGCGGGCGTCACTGAAGCTTTCTTT.

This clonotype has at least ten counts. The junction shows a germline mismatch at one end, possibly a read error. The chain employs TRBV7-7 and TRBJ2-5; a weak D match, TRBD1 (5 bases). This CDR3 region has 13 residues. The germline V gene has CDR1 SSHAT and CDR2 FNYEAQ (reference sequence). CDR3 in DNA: TGTGCTAGCAGCAAGACAGCACAAGAGACCCAGTACTTC. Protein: CASSKTAQETQYF.

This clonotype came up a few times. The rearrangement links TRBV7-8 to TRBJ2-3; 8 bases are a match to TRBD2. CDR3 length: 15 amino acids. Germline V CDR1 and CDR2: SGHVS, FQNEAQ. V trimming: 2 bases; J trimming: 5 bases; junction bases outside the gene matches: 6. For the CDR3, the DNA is TGTGCCAGCAGCTTACCAAGGACTAGCTTAGATACGCAGTATTTT. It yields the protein CASSLPRTSLDTQYF.

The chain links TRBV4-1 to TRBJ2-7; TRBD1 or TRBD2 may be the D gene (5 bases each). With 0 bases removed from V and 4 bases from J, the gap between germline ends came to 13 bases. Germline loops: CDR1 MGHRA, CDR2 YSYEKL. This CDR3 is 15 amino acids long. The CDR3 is CASSQEGDPRYEQYF. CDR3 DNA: TGCGCCAGCAGCCAAGAGGGGGACCCCCGGTACGAGCAGTACTTC.

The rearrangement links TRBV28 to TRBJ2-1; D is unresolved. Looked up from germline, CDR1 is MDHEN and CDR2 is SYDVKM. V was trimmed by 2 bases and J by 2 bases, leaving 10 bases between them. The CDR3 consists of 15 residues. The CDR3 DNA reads TGTGCCAGCAGTTTAGTAGAGATGGCCTACAATGAGCAGTTCTTC. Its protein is CASSLVEMAYNEQFF.

The CDR3 is CASSQDYRDGYTF. The CDR3 DNA reads as TGTGCCAGCAGCCAAGACTACCGAGATGGCTACACCTTC. V is TRBV4-2 and J is TRBJ1-2; no definite D call. Trimming removed 0 bases from V and 6 bases from J, with 8 bases in between. The CDR3 runs to 13 residues. Per the germline V gene, CDR1 is LGHNA and CDR2 is YNFKEQ.